Listed below are T cell receptor beta chains from one sample, sequenced in a study of OX40 agonist ivuxolimab in advanced cancers. TCRdb's table, derived via immunoSEQ multiplex PCR, lists solely in-frame clones and lacks some. The data hold some 20,000 clones, with approximately 69% observed a single time. The sequencing used CD4+ or CD8+ T cells sorted from blood, collected in a trial of the OX40 agonist ivuxolimab. The receptor source for this set is an adult with an advanced solid tumor such as melanoma, head and neck, liver or kidney cancer. Both conserved end residues are part of each CDR3. Each record gives: V gene, clone size, D gene, CDR3 length, J gene, CDR3 DNA, CDR3 protein. D genes are given only for firm matches. The size field is filled for only some rows; it gives once, few, many or a size class.

TRBV27,.,.,14,TRBJ1-1,TGTGCCAGCAGTTGGGACGGACCGAACACTGAAGCTTTCTTT,CASSWDGPNTEAFF
TRBV2,.,.,14,TRBJ2-5,TGTGCCAGCAGTGAGGCGCAGCCCCCGTGGACCCAGTACTTC,CASSEAQPPWTQYF
TRBV6-4,few,TRBD2,15,TRBJ2-1,TGTGCCAGCAGTGAGTCAAGCGGGGCTTACAATGAGCAGTTCTTC,CASSESSGAYNEQFF
TRBV7-3,.,TRBD2,15,TRBJ2-3,TGTGCCAGCGCTTACAGCGGGGGAAGCACAGATACGCAGTATTTT,CASAYSGGSTDTQYF
TRBV2,.,TRBD2,16,TRBJ2-7,TGTGCCAGCAGCGCTGTGACTAGCGGGCACTCCTACGAGCAGTACTTC,CASSAVTSGHSYEQYF
TRBV28,.,TRBD1,16,TRBJ2-5,TGTGCCAGCAGTCAGCCGGGACAGGGGCTCCAAGAGACCCAGTACTTC,CASSQPGQGLQETQYF
TRBV29-1,.,.,15,TRBJ2-5,TGCAGCGTTGAAGATCTTAAGGACACAGAAGAGACCCAGTACTTC,CSVEDLKDTEETQYF
TRBV30,.,.,14,TRBJ1-3,TGTGCCTGGACTACCGGGATCTCTGGAAACACCATATATTTT,CAWTTGISGNTIYF
TRBV6-1,.,.,15,TRBJ2-4,TGTGCCAGCATACAGTATAGGAGCTCCAAAAACATTCAGTACTTC,CASIQYRSSKNIQYF
TRBV9,.,.,15,TRBJ2-5,TGTGCCAGCAGCGTAGTGGGGGGGCGCGGGGAGACCCAGTACTTC,CASSVVGGRGETQYF
TRBV4-1,.,TRBD1,15,TRBJ2-7,TGCGCCAGCAGCCATGCCGGGACAGGGGCCTACGAGCAGTACTTC,CASSHAGTGAYEQYF
TRBV9,few,.,14,TRBJ2-3,TGTGCCAGCAGCGAGGGGACTAGCACAGATACGCAGTATTTT,CASSEGTSTDTQYF
TRBV6-5,.,.,13,TRBJ2-7,TGTGCCAGCAGTTACTCGATATCCTACGAGCAGTACTTC,CASSYSISYEQYF
TRBV7-9,.,TRBD1,15,TRBJ2-7,TGTGCCAGCAGCTTAGCGGGGACAGGGGCCTACGAGCAGTACTTC,CASSLAGTGAYEQYF
TRBV4-1,.,.,14,TRBJ1-1,TGCGCCAGCAGCCAAGATCCCAGGACGGGTGAAGCTTTCTTT,CASSQDPRTGEAFF
TRBV5-5,.,.,14,TRBJ1-5,TGTGCCAGCAGCCAAACCCCACGCGATCAGCCCCAGCATTTT,CASSQTPRDQPQHF
TRBV11-2,.,TRBD1,14,TRBJ2-7,TGTGCCAGCACCTCAGACAGGGTAACCTACGAGCAGTACTTC,CASTSDRVTYEQYF
TRBV7-9,.,.,17,TRBJ2-5,TGTGCCAGCAGCTTAGCGCGGGTGGGGGGACCAGACGAGACCCAGTACTTC,CASSLARVGGPDETQYF
TRBV27,.,.,15,TRBJ2-5,TGTGCCAGCAGTTTATCGGGGGCCAAGAAAGAGACCCAGTACTTC,CASSLSGAKKETQYF
TRBV7-9,once,TRBD2,14,TRBJ2-3,TGTGCCAGCAGCGGCGGGGGGCATGGAGATACGCAGTATTTT,CASSGGGHGDTQYF
TRBV4-1,.,.,16,TRBJ1-5,TGCGCCAGCAGCCAAGATGGGGGAGGGTGGGATCAGCCCCAGCATTTT,CASSQDGGGWDQPQHF
TRBV6-4,.,TRBD2,16,TRBJ2-3,TGTGCCAGCCTTTGGACTAGCGGGAATGGCACAGATACGCAGTATTTT,CASLWTSGNGTDTQYF
TRBV29-1,.,TRBD1,14,TRBJ2-1,TGCAGCGTCGATCTTGGACAGGGCTACAATGAGCAGTTCTTC,CSVDLGQGYNEQFF
TRBV13,.,.,14,TRBJ1-1,TGTGCCAGCAGCCCCACCCTAGGTAACACTGAAGCTTTCTTT,CASSPTLGNTEAFF
TRBV30,.,.,13,TRBJ1-1,TGTGCCTGGAGTGTACACGTGAACACTGAAGCTTTCTTT,CAWSVHVNTEAFF
TRBV5-6,.,TRBD2,13,TRBJ2-7,TGTGCCAGCAGCAAGACTAGCGTAGGCGAGCAGTACTTC,CASSKTSVGEQYF
TRBV19,.,TRBD1,14,TRBJ1-2,TGTGCCAGTAGTGTCAGGGGGCGCGACTATGGCTACACCTTC,CASSVRGRDYGYTF
TRBV6-5,.,.,16,TRBJ1-2,TGTGCCAGCAGTTCGCCCCGGGACACTTCTAACTATGGCTACACCTTC,CASSSPRDTSNYGYTF
TRBV28,once,.,13,TRBJ2-3,TGTGCCAGCAGTTTACCGAACACAGATACGCAGTATTTT,CASSLPNTDTQYF
TRBV28,.,.,15,TRBJ2-6,TGTGCCAGCACCTCCTACACCTCTGGGGCCAACGTCCTGACTTTC,CASTSYTSGANVLTF
TRBV2,.,.,14,TRBJ2-7,TGTGCCAGCAGAAACGCTGACTTCTCCTACGAGCAGTACTTC,CASRNADFSYEQYF
TRBV6-1,medium-sized,TRBD2,14,TRBJ2-7,TGTGCCACGGGACTAGCGGGAGGTACCTACGAGCAGTACTTC,CATGLAGGTYEQYF
TRBV18,once,.,11,TRBJ2-7,TGTGCCAGCTCACCAGGCCGCGAGCAGTACTTC,CASSPGREQYF
TRBV11-2,.,TRBD1,14,TRBJ1-1,TGTGCCAGCAGCTACTCCGGGAACAGGGGGCGAGCTTTCTTT,CASSYSGNRGRAFF
TRBV11-2,.,.,15,TRBJ2-7,TGTGCCAGCAGCTTAGATCGGGGTAGGAGCTACGAGCAGTACTTC,CASSLDRGRSYEQYF
TRBV2,.,.,15,TRBJ1-5,TGTGCCAGCAATCCCCGGGGCTTCCTGGGACAGCCCCAGCATTTT,CASNPRGFLGQPQHF